Below, one T cell receptor (beta chain) is given with its context. The antigen is unknown. Clones were sequenced by immunoSEQ multiplex PCR, and TCRdb holds only the in-frame ones, with some missing. The data contain 90,000 to 120,000 clones, approximately 90% of them singletons. These data originate in a study of T cell responses to AZD1222 COVID-19 vaccine. Whole-study results and caveats: Seropositive status at baseline applied to only six AZD1222 recipients.

The CDR3 extends over 16 amino acids. The V and J ends lost 2 bases and 7 bases respectively, with 18 bases between them. Germline V lookup: CDR1 MNHNS, CDR2 SASEGT. This clonotype originated in an adult who received the AZD1222 COVID-19 vaccine. The rearrangement joins TRBV6-1 to TRBJ1-5; maybe TRBD1 (5 bases). The sample consisted of peripheral blood, taken 28 days after the second AZD1222 dose. CDR3 in DNA: TGTGCCAGCAGTGAACCCGCGGGGGAAGCGTGGCAGCCCCAGCATTTT. Translation: CASSEPAGEAWQPQHF.